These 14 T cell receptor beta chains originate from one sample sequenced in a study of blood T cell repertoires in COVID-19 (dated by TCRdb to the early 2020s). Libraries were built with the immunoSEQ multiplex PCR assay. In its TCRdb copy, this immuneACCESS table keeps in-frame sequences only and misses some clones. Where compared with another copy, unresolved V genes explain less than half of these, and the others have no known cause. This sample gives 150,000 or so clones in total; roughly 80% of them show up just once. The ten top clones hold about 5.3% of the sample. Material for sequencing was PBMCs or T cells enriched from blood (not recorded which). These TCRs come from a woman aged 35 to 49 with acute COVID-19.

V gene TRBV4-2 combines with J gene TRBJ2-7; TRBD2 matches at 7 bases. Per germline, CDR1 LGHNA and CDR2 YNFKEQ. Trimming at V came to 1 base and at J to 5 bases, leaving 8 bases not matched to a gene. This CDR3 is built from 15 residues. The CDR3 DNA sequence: TGTGCCAGCAGCCAAGGACTAGGAGGGAGGGACGAGCAGTACTTC. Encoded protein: CASSQGLGGRDEQYF.

CDR3 amino acids: CATSDSPGLAGHRDEQFF. CDR3 nucleotide sequence: TGTGCCACCAGTGATTCCCCCGGACTAGCGGGACATAGGGATGAGCAGTTCTTC. The gene calls are TRBV24-1 and TRBJ2-1; the match to TRBD2 covers 12 bases. V trimming: 2 bases; J trimming: 8 bases; junction bases outside the gene matches: 12. The CDR3 spans 18 residues. Germline V gives CDR1 KGHDR, CDR2 SFDVKD.

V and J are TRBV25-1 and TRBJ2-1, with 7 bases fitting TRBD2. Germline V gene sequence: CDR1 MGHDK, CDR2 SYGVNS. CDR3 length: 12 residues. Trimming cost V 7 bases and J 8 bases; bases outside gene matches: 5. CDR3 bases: TGTGCCAGCAAGTCTAGCGGATATGAGCAGTTCTTC. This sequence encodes CASKSSGYEQFF.

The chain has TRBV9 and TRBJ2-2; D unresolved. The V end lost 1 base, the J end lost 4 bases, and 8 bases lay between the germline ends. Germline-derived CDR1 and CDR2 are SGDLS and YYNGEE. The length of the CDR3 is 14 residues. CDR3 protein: CASSVTSSTGELFF. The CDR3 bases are TGTGCCAGCAGCGTAACTTCTAGCACCGGGGAGCTGTTTTTT.

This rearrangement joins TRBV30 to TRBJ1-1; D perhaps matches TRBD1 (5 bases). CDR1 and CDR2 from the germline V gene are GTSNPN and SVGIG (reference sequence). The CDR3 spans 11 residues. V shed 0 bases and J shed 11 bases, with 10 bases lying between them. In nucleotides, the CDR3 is TGTGCCTGGAGTGTACGGGAGGGGGCTTTCTTT. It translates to CAWSVREGAFF. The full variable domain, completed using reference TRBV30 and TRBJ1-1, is SQTIHQWPATLVQPVGSPLSLECTVEGTSNPNLYWYRQAAGRGLQLLFYSVGIGQISSEVPQNLSASRPQDRQFILSSKKLLLSDSGFYLCAWSVREGAFFGQGTRLTVV.

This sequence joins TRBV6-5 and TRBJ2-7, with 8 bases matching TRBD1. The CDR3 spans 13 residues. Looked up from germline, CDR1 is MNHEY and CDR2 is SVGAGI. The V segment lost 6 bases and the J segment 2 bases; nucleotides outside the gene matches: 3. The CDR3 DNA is TGTGCCAGCAGAGGACAGGGTACCTACGAGCAGTACGTC. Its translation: CASRGQGTYEQYV.

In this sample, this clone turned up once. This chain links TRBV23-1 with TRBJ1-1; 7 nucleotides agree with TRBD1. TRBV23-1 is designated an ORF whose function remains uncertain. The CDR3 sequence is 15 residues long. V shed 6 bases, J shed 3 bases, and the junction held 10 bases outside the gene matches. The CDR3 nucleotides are TGCGCCAGCAGGCCACTCGACAGGGCCTACACTGAAGCTTTCTTT. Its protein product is CASRPLDRAYTEAFF.

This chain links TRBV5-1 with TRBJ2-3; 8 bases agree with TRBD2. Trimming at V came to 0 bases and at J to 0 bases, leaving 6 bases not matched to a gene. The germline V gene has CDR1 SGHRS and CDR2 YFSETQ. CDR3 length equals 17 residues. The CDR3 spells CASSLGWTSRSTDTQYF. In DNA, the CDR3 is TGCGCCAGCAGCTTGGGATGGACTAGCAGAAGCACAGATACGCAGTATTTT.

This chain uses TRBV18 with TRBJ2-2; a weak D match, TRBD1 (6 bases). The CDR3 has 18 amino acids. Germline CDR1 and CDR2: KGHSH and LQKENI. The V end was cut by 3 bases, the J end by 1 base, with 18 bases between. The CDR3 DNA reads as TGTGCCAGCTCACCCCCGAGAGGACAGTCGGGGAACACCGGGGAGCTGTTTTTT. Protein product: CASSPPRGQSGNTGELFF.

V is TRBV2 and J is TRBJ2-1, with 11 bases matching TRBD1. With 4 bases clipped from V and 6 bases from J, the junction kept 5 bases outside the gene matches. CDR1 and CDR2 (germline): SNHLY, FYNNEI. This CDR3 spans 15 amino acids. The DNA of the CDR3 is TGTGCCAGCAGTGCCGGACAGGGGGCTCGCAATGAGCAGTTCTTC. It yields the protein CASSAGQGARNEQFF.

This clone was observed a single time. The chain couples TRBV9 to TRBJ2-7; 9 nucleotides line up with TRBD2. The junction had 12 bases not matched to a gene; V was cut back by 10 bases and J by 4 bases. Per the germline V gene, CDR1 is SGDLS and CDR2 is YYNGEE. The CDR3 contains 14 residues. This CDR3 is CAGTGLAPKYEQYV. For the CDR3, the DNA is TGTGCCGGGACGGGACTAGCCCCGAAATACGAGCAGTACGTC.

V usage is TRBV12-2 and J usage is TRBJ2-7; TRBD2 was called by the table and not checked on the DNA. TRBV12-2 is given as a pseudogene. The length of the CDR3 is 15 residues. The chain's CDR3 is CASRNPPSGSYEQYV. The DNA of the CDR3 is TGTGCAAGTCGAAATCCGCCTAGCGGGAGCTACGAGCAGTACGTC.

The CDR3 region is CAWSVLGRDGYTF. Written as DNA, the CDR3 is TGTGCCTGGAGTGTACTAGGGAGGGATGGCTACACCTTC. V and J are TRBV30 and TRBJ1-2; D call uncertain. This CDR3 region has 13 residues. V was shortened by 0 bases and J by 6 bases, with 11 bases between the two germline ends. The germline V gene encodes CDR1 GTSNPN and CDR2 SVGIG (reference sequence).

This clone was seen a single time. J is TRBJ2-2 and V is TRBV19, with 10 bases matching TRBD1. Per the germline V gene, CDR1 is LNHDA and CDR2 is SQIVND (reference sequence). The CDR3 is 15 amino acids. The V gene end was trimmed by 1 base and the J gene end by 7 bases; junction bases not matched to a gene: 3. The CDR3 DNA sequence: TGTGCCAGTAGTATAGGGGGACAGGGGATCGGGGAGCTGTTTTTT. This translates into CASSIGGQGIGELFF.